The source of this T cell receptor beta chain is a study of T cells after yellow fever vaccination. Study-level information: With SMART-Seq v4 Ultra Low Input, the fractions containing low cell numbers were prepared. Overall study results and limits: The study re-detected most primary-vaccination clones after the booster (96% CD4, roughly 85% CD8).

The table lists this clonotype with many counts. The antigen is undetermined. A 5'RACE template-switching step, the method used to make TCR cDNA, added a universal primer site and UMIs. MiXCR, applied by TCRdb to the 5' RACE reads, yields one record per CDR3 protein. The data show roughly 140,000 distinct CDR3 sequences, 7.7% seen once. The CDR3 has 16 residues. CDR1 SGHRS and CDR2 YFSETQ come from the germline V gene. Trimming took 0 bases from V and 4 from J, leaving 14 bases between them. The V and J genes are TRBV5-1 and TRBJ2-1; D is possibly TRBD1 or TRBD2 (5 bases each). The sequence was obtained from a young man who received the YFV17D yellow fever vaccine. The source material was CD4+ T cells sorted from PBMCs, sampled 5 days after the yellow fever booster vaccination. The DNA for the CDR3 is TGCGCCAGCAGCTTGGCCGGGGCGGTTGGGTACAATGAGCAGTTCTTC. This translates into CASSLAGAVGYNEQFF.